This is a list of T cell receptor beta chains from one sample in a study of T cell repertoires in cytomegalovirus infection. TCRdb ran MiXCR on the reads and lists one entry per CDR3 protein. The sample has hundreds of thousands of distinct CDR3 sequences, 15% to 20% seen once. Material for sequencing was PBMCs. The receptors stem from a human donor in good health (CMV status not recorded). Some clones in this sample may be carry-over from other donors' samples. Both conserved end residues are part of each CDR3. A D gene is named only where the DNA matches it firmly. Some rows mark clone size as missing; the rest say once, few, many or name a class of expanded clone.

D: TRBD2; J: TRBJ2-7; size: .; V: TRBV28; CDR3: CASRPHSGGAGSEQYF; DNA: TGTGCCAGCAGGCCTCATAGCGGGGGGGCAGGAAGCGAGCAGTACTTC
D: .; J: TRBJ2-3; size: .; V: TRBV12-3/TRBV12-4; CDR3: CASSSMTGADTQYF; DNA: TGTGCCAGCAGTTCAATGACAGGCGCGGATACGCAGTATTTT
D: .; J: TRBJ2-7; size: few; V: TRBV6-2/TRBV6-3; CDR3: CASSDHGTPPGYEQYF; DNA: TGTGCCAGCAGCGACCACGGGACACCTCCCGGCTACGAGCAGTACTTC
D: TRBD1; J: TRBJ1-5; size: .; V: TRBV12-3/TRBV12-4; CDR3: CASSGQGGRGNQPQHF; DNA: TGTGCCAGCAGCGGACAGGGGGGTCGGGGCAACCAGCCCCAGCATTTT
D: TRBD1; J: TRBJ2-3; size: many; V: TRBV7-2; CDR3: CASSVGQGVDTQYF; DNA: TGTGCCAGCAGCGTAGGACAGGGGGTAGATACGCAGTATTTT
D: .; J: TRBJ1-1; size: few; V: TRBV20-1; CDR3: CSAKGSGGTEAFF; DNA: TGCAGTGCTAAGGGATCTGGGGGCACTGAAGCTTTCTTT
D: .; J: TRBJ1-2; size: few; V: TRBV5-6; CDR3: CASSLGQRADYGYTF; DNA: TGTGCCAGCAGCTTGGGACAGAGGGCAGACTATGGCTACACCTTC
D: TRBD1; J: TRBJ1-1; size: .; V: TRBV10-3; CDR3: CATFVGTGGTEAFF; DNA: TGTGCCACCTTTGTAGGGACAGGGGGCACTGAAGCTTTCTTT
D: .; J: TRBJ1-2; size: .; V: TRBV28; CDR3: CASSSPAGPGYTF; DNA: TGTGCCAGCAGTTCACCCGCCGGACCTGGCTACACCTTC
D: TRBD2; J: TRBJ2-5; size: many; V: TRBV7-2; CDR3: CASSGGGGLARGETQYF; DNA: TGTGCCAGCAGCGGCGGGGGGGGACTAGCGCGGGGAGAGACCCAGTACTTC
D: TRBD1; J: TRBJ1-2; size: many; V: TRBV6-6; CDR3: CASSYSTGTGDGYTF; DNA: TGTGCCAGCAGTTACTCCACCGGGACAGGAGACGGCTACACCTTC
D: .; J: TRBJ2-2; size: many; V: TRBV28; CDR3: CASRSIRENTGELFF; DNA: TGTGCCAGCCGCTCTATTCGGGAAAACACCGGGGAGCTGTTTTTT
D: .; J: TRBJ2-7; size: .; V: TRBV7-3; CDR3: CASSQTGTNYEQYF; DNA: TGTGCCAGCAGTCAGACCGGGACCAACTACGAGCAGTACTTC
D: .; J: TRBJ2-7; size: many; V: TRBV5-1; CDR3: CASSFTGPTYEQYF; DNA: TGCGCCAGCAGCTTCACGGGACCTACCTACGAGCAGTACTTC
D: TRBD1; J: TRBJ2-7; size: many; V: TRBV28; CDR3: CASSRPGTGVNEQYF; DNA: TGTGCCAGCAGCCGCCCCGGGACAGGGGTCAACGAGCAGTACTTC
D: .; J: TRBJ1-6; size: many; V: TRBV28; CDR3: CASRTGGSPLHF; DNA: TGTGCCAGCAGGACGGGGGGTTCACCCCTCCACTTT
D: .; J: TRBJ2-2; size: .; V: TRBV23-1; CDR3: CASSQSSGELFF; DNA: TGCGCCAGCAGTCAATCCTCCGGGGAGCTGTTTTTT
D: .; J: TRBJ2-5; size: many; V: TRBV7-2; CDR3: CASSPDPQETQYF; DNA: TGTGCCAGCAGCCCAGACCCCCAAGAGACCCAGTACTTC
D: .; J: TRBJ1-4; size: .; V: TRBV4-3; CDR3: CASSQDVESNEKLFF; DNA: TGCGCCAGCAGCCAAGATGTTGAGTCTAATGAAAAACTGTTTTTT
D: .; J: TRBJ1-6; size: many; V: TRBV7-2; CDR3: CASSLVGGAGPPLHF; DNA: TGTGCCAGCAGCTTAGTCGGCGGGGCAGGCCCACCCCTCCACTTT
D: .; J: TRBJ2-3; size: few; V: TRBV7-9; CDR3: CASSLRWGDTQYF; DNA: TGTGCCAGCAGCTTACGGTGGGGAGATACGCAGTATTTT
D: TRBD1; J: TRBJ1-6; size: few; V: TRBV20-1; CDR3: CSAYRQGGSPLHF; DNA: TGCAGTGCTTACCGACAGGGGGGCTCACCCCTCCACTTT
D: TRBD1; J: TRBJ2-1; size: .; V: TRBV5-1; CDR3: CASRTDRGPYNEQFF; DNA: TGCGCCAGCAGGACGGACAGGGGTCCCTACAATGAGCAGTTCTTC
D: TRBD1; J: TRBJ1-5; size: few; V: TRBV2; CDR3: CASSGDGTGAGNQPQHF; DNA: TGTGCCAGCAGTGGTGATGGGACAGGGGCAGGCAATCAGCCCCAGCATTTT
D: TRBD2; J: TRBJ2-4; size: .; V: TRBV19; CDR3: CASSILAGVKNIQYF; DNA: TGTGCCAGTAGTATTCTAGCGGGGGTCAAAAACATTCAGTACTTC
D: .; J: TRBJ2-2; size: few; V: TRBV10-3; CDR3: CATKMGQGFTGELFF; DNA: TGTGCCACCAAGATGGGGCAGGGATTCACCGGGGAGCTGTTTTTT
D: .; J: TRBJ1-5; size: many; V: TRBV6-1; CDR3: CASSERRGGQPQHF; DNA: TGTGCCAGCAGTGAACGGCGCGGGGGCCAGCCCCAGCATTTT
D: .; J: TRBJ1-1; size: .; V: TRBV12-3/TRBV12-4; CDR3: CASSPSGTVEAFF; DNA: TGTGCCAGCAGCCCCTCCGGGACGGTAGAAGCTTTCTTT
D: TRBD1; J: TRBJ2-1; size: many; V: TRBV4-1; CDR3: CASSQDPPDRGSSDEQFF; DNA: TGCGCCAGCAGCCAAGATCCCCCAGACAGGGGGTCTTCAGATGAGCAGTTCTTC
D: TRBD2; J: TRBJ2-5; size: few; V: TRBV3-1; CDR3: CASSQDSGTSGGAGKTQYF; DNA: TGTGCCAGCAGCCAAGATTCCGGGACTAGCGGGGGGGCCGGCAAGACCCAGTACTTC
D: .; J: TRBJ2-7; size: few; V: TRBV6-5; CDR3: CASSYQGQIYEQYF; DNA: TGTGCCAGCAGTTACCAAGGACAAATCTACGAGCAGTACTTC